The TCR beta chain described here comes from a study of cytomegalovirus exposure and HLA in healthy donors. PCR used 60 Vbeta primers and 13 Jbeta primers. Method: immunoSEQ multiplex PCR; TCRdb's copy keeps in-frame clones and lacks some. The sample lists 120,000 or so clones; roughly 80% were seen once. V lost 1 base, J lost 11 bases, and 5 bases stayed unmatched. CDR3 size: 13 residues. Germline V lookup: CDR1 LGHNA, CDR2 YSLEER. This sequence originates from a man aged 50 or older in good health and CMV-seropositive. Source material: PBMCs. This chain links TRBV4-3 with TRBJ1-1, with 9 bases lining up with TRBD1. CDR3 sequence (DNA): TGCGCCAGCAGCCAAGGGACAGGGGCGGTCGCTTTCTTT. It yields the protein CASSQGTGAVAFF.